This section outlines one TCR beta chain sequence together with its context. This CDR3 region has 12 residues. Deletions cut 5 bases from V and 6 bases from J, with 10 bases between. Germline CDR1 MNHEY, CDR2 SVGAGI. Authors' processing steps: Estimation of nucleated cell counts relied on the amplification of reference gene primers. The table came from immunoSEQ multiplex PCR; TCRdb's copy has only in-frame clones and leaves some out. V, J and clone size were drawn from that table, and D and trimming were deduced from the DNA. Of about 36,000 clones listed, 90% were seen once; the top ten hold about 25%. This entry is derived from a study of blood T cell repertoires in COVID-19. Study information: Sample material is recorded as cDNA or gDNA derived from T cells, B-cell-depleted T cells, or PBMCs.

Source material: peripheral blood. This receptor was taken from a man in his 60s with active or convalescent COVID-19. The V gene is TRBV6-5, the J gene TRBJ1-2; D gene uncertain. CDR3 region: CASSTRFHGYTF. CDR3 in DNA: TGTGCCAGCAGTACCAGATTTCATGGCTACACCTTC.